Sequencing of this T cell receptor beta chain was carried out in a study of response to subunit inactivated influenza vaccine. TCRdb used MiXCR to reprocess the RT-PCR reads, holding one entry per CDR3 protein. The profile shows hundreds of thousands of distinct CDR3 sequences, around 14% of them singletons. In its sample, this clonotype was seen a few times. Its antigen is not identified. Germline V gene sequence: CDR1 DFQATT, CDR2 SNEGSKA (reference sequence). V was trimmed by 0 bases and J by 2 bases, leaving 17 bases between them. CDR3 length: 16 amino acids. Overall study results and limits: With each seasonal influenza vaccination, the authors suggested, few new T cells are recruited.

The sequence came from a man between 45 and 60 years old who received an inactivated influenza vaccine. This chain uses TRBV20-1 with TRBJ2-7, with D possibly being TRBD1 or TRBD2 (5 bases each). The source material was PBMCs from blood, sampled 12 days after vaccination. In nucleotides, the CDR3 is TGCAGTGCTAGAGATCGGCCAGGGACCGTAGCCTACGAGCAGTACTTC. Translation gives CSARDRPGTVAYEQYF.